This record looks at one T cell receptor beta chain sequence and its context. Its specificity is not known. This record comes from a study of cytomegalovirus exposure and HLA in healthy donors. With 4 bases removed from V and 9 bases from J, the gap between germline ends came to 19 bases. Germline values: CDR1 SGHRS, CDR2 YFSETQ. The CDR3 is 15 residues long. Assay used: immunoSEQ multiplex PCR; TCRdb lists only in-frame clones, some missing. The repertoire includes roughly 60,000 clones, around 96% of them detected once, and approximately 1% sits in the top ten. Study observations and caveats: According to the study, 160 or so TCR beta chains were cytomegalovirus-associated. One later analysis, an examination of the 120 validation repertoires, found that first-cohort TCR clusters tended to co-occur in them.

The chain links TRBV5-1 to TRBJ2-2; the D is unclear. The receptor comes from a man younger than 35 in good health and CMV-seronegative. Material: PBMCs. Here the CDR3 DNA reads TGCGCCAGCAGCCAACAGCCTCCGGTCTCCAGGGAGCTGTTTTTT. Its translation is CASSQQPPVSRELFF.